This TCR beta chain was profiled in a study of T cells in Graves' hyperthyroidism and ophthalmopathy (dated by TCRdb to about 2019). At the level of the whole study: Peripheral blood samples were taken at initial diagnosis, before any treatment was given. To identify distinguishing TCR V-J signatures, a discovery cohort of 100 or so patients was used, comprising 40 to 45 with Graves' ophthalmopathy and 57 with stable Graves' hyperthyroidism. Prospective prediction of ophthalmopathy was tested in an independent validation cohort consisting of under 20 hyperthyroidism patients and more than 15 patients who later progressed to ophthalmopathy. The 95 to 100 discovery patients were randomly divided into training and test sets at a 7:3 ratio. Thyroid tissue and blood T-cell repertoires from six or seven Graves' hyperthyroidism patients were also compared in the study. After blood sampling, hyperthyroidism patients were treated with methimazole at a starting dose of 30 mg daily, and ophthalmopathy patients were treated with high-dose intravenous methylprednisolone. The paper reports TCR Vbeta CDR3 sequencing of over 130 peripheral blood samples: 40 or so ophthalmopathy, roughly 74 hyperthyroidism and around 17 progressor patients.

Results and caveats for the whole study, not just this receptor: In validation, the model predicted progression to ophthalmopathy with just under 71% sensitivity and around 72% specificity, a median of approximately 6.7 months before onset. In cross-validation, a model built on a 13 V-J signature told ophthalmopathy apart from stable hyperthyroidism with roughly 87% sensitivity and about 81% specificity, and in testing the same model reached 80%/75%. Sample size was not statistically predetermined, and blinding of investigators to group allocation was not performed. Most expanded thyroid clonotypes (frequency above 0.001) were also detected in blood, a finding suggesting that blood repertoires may reflect thyroid immune responses.

Stable Graves' hyperthyroidism was defined as no progression to ophthalmopathy during 18 months of follow-up. Hyperthyroidism patients were newly diagnosed, had a disease duration of under 2 months, and were aged 18 to 65 years. Patients with uncontrolled infections, other autoimmune diseases, pregnancy or lactation were excluded. Diagnoses relied on clinical symptoms, serum thyroxine and TRAb, thyroid ultrasound and orbital computed tomography. PBMCs were isolated from 10 ml of fresh peripheral blood by Ficoll-Paque density gradient centrifugation. Trizol reagent was used to extract total RNA, and RNA quality was then checked on an Agilent 2100 Bioanalyzer. On this clonotype: It lacks a known antigen. No much larger clonotype is one base removed from it; base qualities were not supplied.

Cut back by 3 bases and 3 bases, the V and J ends lie 14 bases apart. Based on the germline V gene, the CDR1 and CDR2 sequences are KGHSH and LQKENI. The CDR3 spans 16 residues, from the cysteine through the phenylalanine. CDR3 DNA is the only sequence kept; it has 48 bases, read in frame from the first base. The TCR beta CDR3 regions were amplified from RNA transcripts. The TCR CDR3 was subjected to a first round of RT-PCR using the HTBI primer set and the Qiagen OneStep RT-PCR kit. Libraries were constructed in a second round of multiplex PCR, after which size selection and purification were carried out. Libraries were sequenced paired-end with 100 bp reads on an Illumina HiSeq2000. Concerning the study's data processing: SOAPnuke was used to process the raw data, removing reads that contained adapters or uncalled bases, had a mean Phred below 15, or lacked an exact match to the constant primer or identifier. COPE v1.2.5 was used to merge the high-quality paired reads, and each unique nucleotide sequence was defined as a clonotype. MiTCR v1.1 was used to align the clonotypes against IMGT TRBV, TRBD and TRBJ reference segments. The analysis included only V-J combinations with a frequency above 0.0001, which together covered approximately 99% of the repertoires. The TCS score was defined as the ratio of F50 (clonal expansion) to E x V (chaos), calculated using BLOSUM62-based TCRdist between CDR3 peptides within each V-J. Welch's t-statistics and random forest reduced roughly 500 V-J features to 10 to 15, which were used in a naive Bayes classifier (R e1071). TCRdb cleaned the public reads at Q25 with fastp, built clones with MiXCR and kept in-frame beta chains. Records with the same CDR3 protein are collapsed into one entry carrying the most frequent genes and DNA. TCRdb's processing, not the authors' own work, is the source of the V and J calls. Counted in this sample were a few hundred thousand distinct CDR3 sequences; about 15% of them appeared once. The ten largest clones add up to approximately 15% of the sample.

This receptor was taken from a woman between 40 and 55 years old with Graves' hyperthyroidism. Specimen: blood. The chain links TRBV18 with TRBJ2-2, with the D call perhaps TRBD1 or TRBD2, as 5 bases match in each case. The bases are TGTGCCAGCTCACCTCAGGAGGTCAGGGACACCGGGGAGCTGTTTTTT. Translated, this gives CASSPQEVRDTGELFF.